Listed here are 12 T cell receptor beta chains from one sample, sequenced in a study of cytomegalovirus exposure and HLA in healthy donors. This table comes from immunoSEQ multiplex PCR, and its TCRdb copy is limited to in-frame clones, with some not included. Among over 100,000 clones listed, 85% to 90% were seen once. Sequencing was carried out using PBMCs. The source of these receptors is a woman younger than 35 in good health and CMV-seronegative.

This sequence joins TRBV5-1 and TRBJ2-3; no firm D call. CDR3 size: 14 residues. Trimming left V 0 bases short and J 2 bases short, with 7 bases between. Looked up from germline, CDR1 is SGHRS and CDR2 is YFSETQ. The CDR3 sequence: CASSLEQFTDTQYF. CDR3 nucleotides: TGCGCCAGCAGCTTGGAACAGTTCACAGATACGCAGTATTTT.

The chain couples TRBV7-3 to TRBJ2-5; D might be TRBD2 (6 bases). Germline V lookup: CDR1 SGHTA, CDR2 FQGTGA. V gave up 2 bases and J gave up 1 base, with 20 bases separating them. This CDR3 has 18 residues. The CDR3: CASSLRPTPSSAQETQYF. CDR3 sequence (DNA): TGTGCCAGCAGCTTACGCCCGACCCCCTCTAGCGCCCAAGAGACCCAGTACTTC.

This clone was picked up one time. The genes are TRBV9 and TRBJ2-1, with D maybe TRBD2 (5 bases). This CDR3 has 15 amino acids. The V and J ends lost 0 bases and 6 bases respectively, with 13 bases between them. CDR1 is SGDLS, CDR2 YYNGEE, per germline. CDR3 coding DNA: TGTGCCAGCAGCGTAGGAGGGCAAGGATCCAATGAGCAGTTCTTC. It specifies CASSVGGQGSNEQFF.

V is TRBV28 and J is TRBJ2-5, with TRBD2 matching over 10 bases. J gave up 5 bases and V 4 bases, and 16 bases lay outside the gene matches. The CDR3 covers 18 residues. Germline V CDR1 and CDR2: MDHEN, SYDVKM. Written as DNA, the CDR3 is TGTGCCAGCAGTTCCCACAGGACTAGCGGTCCCCTGGGGGAGACCCAGTACTTC. It translates to CASSSHRTSGPLGETQYF.

This clone was detected only a few times. V and J are TRBV15 and TRBJ1-2; D unresolved. The CDR3 sequence is 13 residues long. The germline V gene has CDR1 LNHNV and CDR2 YYDKDF (reference sequence). V lost 5 bases and J 4 bases, leaving 11 bases between the germline ends. In DNA form, the CDR3 reads TGTGCCACCAGCCCGGAGGTCGGCTATGGCTACACCTTC. This encodes CATSPEVGYGYTF.

The rearrangement joins TRBV5-6 to TRBJ2-3; no firm D call. CDR3 size: 11 residues. V shed 3 bases and J shed 5 bases, with 4 bases lying between them. The germline V gene has CDR1 SGHDT and CDR2 YYEEEE. Written as DNA, the CDR3 is TGTGCCAGCAGCTCCCAAGATACGCAGTATTTT. It codes for CASSSQDTQYF.

This chain connects TRBV2 to TRBJ1-2; D gene uncertain. Germline loops: CDR1 SNHLY, CDR2 FYNNEI. The CDR3 length is 15 residues. V gave up 6 bases and J gave up 8 bases, with 22 bases separating them. CDR3 coding DNA: TGTGCCAGCAGGGCAGGCTCTGGAGGTATTGGAGGCTACACCTTC. Amino acid sequence: CASRAGSGGIGGYTF.

The rearrangement links TRBV6-5 to TRBJ1-1; D remains ambiguous. V lost 0 bases and J 2 bases, leaving 13 bases between the germline ends. This CDR3 is 16 amino acids long. The germline V gene encodes CDR1 MNHEY and CDR2 SVGAGI. CDR3 sequence (DNA): TGTGCCAGCAGTTACTCGGGAGGAGGCCTCAACACTGAAGCTTTCTTT. Its translation: CASSYSGGGLNTEAFF.

The chain has TRBV14 and TRBJ1-1; 8 nucleotides align to TRBD1. The V and J ends lost 3 bases and 6 bases, in that order; junction bases with no gene match: 6. From germline, CDR1 is SGHDN and CDR2 FVKESK. The CDR3 covers 14 residues. The chain's CDR3 is CASSHTGGAAEAFF. In DNA, the CDR3 is TGTGCCAGCAGCCACACAGGGGGGGCGGCTGAAGCTTTCTTT.

This clone was found a few times. The V call is TRBV6-5, the J call TRBJ1-2; 8 nucleotides align to TRBD1. The V gene end was trimmed by 7 bases and the J gene end by 8 bases; junction bases not matched to a gene: 6. This CDR3 is 12 amino acids long. Germline-derived CDR1 and CDR2 are MNHEY and SVGAGI. CDR3 DNA sequence: TGTGCCAGCAAAAAACAGGGGGGAGGCTACACCTTC. Translating it yields CASKKQGGGYTF.

V is TRBV7-9 and J is TRBJ2-5, with D tentatively TRBD1 (7 bases). CDR1 is SEHNR, CDR2 FQNEAQ, per germline (reference sequence). The V end was cut by 10 bases, the J end by 1 base, with 16 bases between. CDR3 size: 14 residues. CDR3 sequence: CATSEGTAQETQYF. In DNA form, the CDR3 reads TGTGCCACTTCGGAGGGGACAGCCCAAGAGACCCAGTACTTC.

The chain couples TRBV2 to TRBJ1-1; 7 bases are a match to TRBD1. The trim removed 7 bases at V and 3 bases at J, leaving 2 bases unmatched. CDR3 length equals 12 residues. Per germline, CDR1 SNHLY and CDR2 FYNNEI. CDR3 residues: CASTQGYTEAFF. Written as DNA, the CDR3 is TGTGCCAGCACACAGGGGTACACTGAAGCTTTCTTT.